This TCR beta chain was found in a study of blood T cell repertoires in COVID-19. Study as a whole: Samples taken during acute and convalescent COVID-19 were collected in the United States, Italy and Spain. Sample material is recorded as cDNA or gDNA derived from T cells, B-cell-depleted T cells, or PBMCs.

In the original workflow: Using reference gene primer amplification, nucleated cell counts were estimated. Method: immunoSEQ multiplex PCR; TCRdb's copy keeps in-frame clones and lacks some. V, J and clone size are those of that table, while D and trimming were read from the DNA. This sample has around 150,000 clones, with 60% to 80% found just once. This clone was found many times. Source material: peripheral blood. The sequence was obtained from a man in his forties or fifties with active or convalescent COVID-19.

This CDR3 reads CSVDGLAGGPYEQYF. CDR3 sequence (DNA): TGCAGCGTTGACGGCCTAGCGGGAGGGCCTTACGAGCAGTACTTC. The chain couples TRBV29-1 to TRBJ2-7; TRBD2 matches 12 bases. This CDR3 region has 15 residues. Germline CDR1 and CDR2: SQVTM and ANQGSEA. Trimming took 3 bases from V and 4 from J; bases not matched to a gene: 7.